The 22 T cell receptor beta chains reported below all come from one sample, sequenced in a study of regulatory T cells in long-lasting Graves disease. CDR3-region Arm-PCR and iRepertoire HTBI primers produced the TCR beta libraries. TCRdb re-called the multiplex PCR reads with MiXCR, one entry per CDR3 protein. Here the sample spans about 430,000 distinct CDR3 sequences, over 20% being singletons. Time point meaning: persistent/refractory GD, antithyroid drugs over 5 years with positive TRAb. The TCR library was made from RNA that had been extracted from PBMCs in TRIzol. The sample in question was peripheral blood mononuclear cells (PBMCs), obtained when the disease was refractory, from a patient treated with antithyroid drugs. The receptors were gathered from a female donor with Graves disease.

The sample holds a few counts of this clonotype. The genes are TRBV9 and TRBJ1-3, with unresolved D. CDR3 length: 13 residues. Germline V lookup: CDR1 SGDLS, CDR2 YYNGEE. V lost 4 bases and J lost 2, with 7 bases in between. The CDR3 protein is CASSPNTGNTIYF. In DNA, the CDR3 is TGTGCCAGCAGCCCCAATACTGGAAACACCATATATTTT.

Many counts were recorded for this clonotype. The chain employs TRBV5-1 and TRBJ2-2, with 10 positions matching TRBD1. V gave up 3 bases and J gave up 6 bases; unmatched junction bases: 2. This CDR3 comprises 14 residues. Looked up from germline, CDR1 is SGHRS and CDR2 is YFSETQ. CDR3: CASSSGQGAGELFF. The CDR3 DNA reads TGCGCCAGCAGCTCCGGACAGGGGGCCGGGGAGCTGTTTTTT.

This clonotype was counted many times. This chain uses TRBV2 with TRBJ1-4; TRBD1 is a possible D gene (6 bases). Germline CDR1 and CDR2: SNHLY and FYNNEI. This CDR3 has 16 residues. The V end was cut by 3 bases, the J end by 0 bases, with 11 bases between. The CDR3 sequence: CASSEEGTSTNEKLFF. CDR3 nucleotide sequence: TGTGCCAGCAGTGAGGAAGGGACATCAACTAATGAAAAACTGTTTTTT.

This clonotype was seen a handful of times. The V call is TRBV7-2, the J call TRBJ2-6, with D unclear. The CDR3 is 14 amino acids. Trimming removed 8 bases from V and 4 bases from J, with 12 bases in between. Germline V gene sequence: CDR1 SGHTA, CDR2 FQGNSA. This chain's CDR3 is CASVVGPGANVLTF. The CDR3, as DNA: TGTGCCAGCGTAGTCGGACCCGGGGCCAACGTCCTGACTTTC.

This clonotype was counted only a few times. The chain employs TRBV5-6 and TRBJ1-1; D gene unclear. V lost 0 bases and J lost 6, with 6 bases in between. This CDR3 has 12 amino acids. CDR1 is SGHDT and CDR2 is YYEEEE in the germline V gene. CDR3 region: CASSLGRSEAFF. The CDR3, as DNA: TGTGCCAGCAGCTTGGGACGTTCTGAAGCTTTCTTT.

This clonotype was counted at least ten times. The chain joins TRBV28 to TRBJ2-7; 9 nucleotides match TRBD1. Germline V gene lookup returns CDR1 MDHEN and CDR2 SYDVKM. V lost 3 bases, J lost 3 bases, and 6 bases stayed unmatched. This CDR3 comprises 15 residues. As DNA, the CDR3 is TGTGCCAGCAGTTTGGTAGGACAGGGGATCTACGAGCAGTACTTC. It specifies CASSLVGQGIYEQYF.

The chain carries TRBV20-1 and TRBJ2-7; D might be TRBD2 (6 bases). From germline, CDR1 is DFQATT and CDR2 SNEGSKA (reference sequence). Trimming cost V 3 bases and J 0 bases, with 18 bases left between them. There are 16 residues in the CDR3. CDR3 residues: CSARGAWASDSYEQYF. DNA of the CDR3: TGCAGTGCTAGGGGCGCGTGGGCTAGCGACTCCTACGAGCAGTACTTC.

This clonotype appeared a single time. This chain links TRBV11-2 with TRBJ2-6; 7 bases fit TRBD1. V dropped 2 bases and J dropped 2; count of bases not matched to a gene: 6. The CDR3 consists of 17 residues. Germline V gene lookup returns CDR1 SGHAT and CDR2 FQNNGV. The CDR3 coding sequence is TGTGCCAGCAGCTTAAGGGGGCTAGGGACTGGGGCCAACGTCCTGACTTTC. This sequence encodes CASSLRGLGTGANVLTF.

This clonotype was counted ten times or more. V usage is TRBV7-8 and J usage is TRBJ2-7; TRBD1 matches 8 bases. The V and J ends lost 7 bases and 4 bases, in that order; junction bases with no gene match: 15. The CDR3 extends over 16 amino acids. Germline CDR1 SGHVS, CDR2 FQNEAQ. The CDR3 spells CASTKNAGTGSYEQYF. CDR3 nucleotides: TGTGCCAGCACCAAAAACGCGGGGACAGGTTCTTACGAGCAGTACTTC.

There are a few counts of this clonotype. The J gene is TRBJ1-2, the V gene TRBV4-1; D remains unclear. The CDR3 contains 15 residues. V was trimmed by 1 base and J by 2 bases, leaving 11 bases between them. Germline V gene data show CDR1 as MGHRA and CDR2 as YSYEKL. As DNA, the CDR3 is TGCGCCAGCAGCCAAGCTTCTATACAGAACTATGGCTACACCTTC. It is translated as CASSQASIQNYGYTF.

In this sample, this clonotype turned up many times. The chain employs TRBV28 and TRBJ1-5; D gene ambiguous. Trimming took off 2 bases at V and 3 bases at J, with 17 bases between the two ends. Germline V CDR1 and CDR2: MDHEN, SYDVKM. This CDR3 has 17 amino acids. CDR3 DNA sequence: TGTGCCAGCAGTTTAACCTCGGTAGGCCGGGACAATCAGCCCCAGCATTTT. Amino acids: CASSLTSVGRDNQPQHF.

The sample holds many counts of this clonotype. The chain recombines TRBV28 with TRBJ2-7; D could derive from TRBD1 or TRBD2 (6 bases each). Between the trimmed V and J ends, which lost 5 bases and 6 bases, there was a span of 17 bases. Germline lookup yields CDR1 MDHEN and CDR2 SYDVKM. The length of the CDR3 is 14 residues. The DNA of the CDR3 is TGTGCCAGCAGTCTGACAGGAGGGGATTGCGAGCAGTACTTC. This translates into CASSLTGGDCEQYF.

Points on this clonotype: This could be a read error, since a much larger clone is one nucleotide away. The chain employs TRBV18 and TRBJ2-5, with D perhaps being TRBD1 or TRBD2 (5 bases each). CDR3 size: 12 residues. Germline V gene sequence: CDR1 KGHSH, CDR2 LQKENI. The germline V and J ends were trimmed by 6 bases and 9 bases, with 14 bases remaining between them. In DNA form, the CDR3 reads TGTGCCAGCTCGGCCAGGGTGGAGGCCCAGTACTTC. Translated, it gives CASSARVEAQYF. Full variable domain (remainder filled in from reference TRBV18 and TRBJ2-5): NAGVMQNPRHLVRRRGQEARLRCSPMKGHSHVYWYRQLPEEGLKFMVYLQKENIIDESGMPKERFSAEFPKEGPSILRIQQVVRGDSAAYFCASSARVEAQYFGPGTRLLVL.

The V and J genes are TRBV6-1 and TRBJ1-5; no firm D call. V shed 2 bases and J shed 0 bases, with 20 bases lying between them. CDR1 is MNHNS and CDR2 is SASEGT in the germline V gene. The CDR3 totals 19 residues. The CDR3 protein is CASSEKVAGVFYSNQPQHF. CDR3 DNA sequence: TGTGCCAGCAGTGAAAAAGTCGCAGGAGTCTTTTATAGCAATCAGCCCCAGCATTTT.

The V call is TRBV7-8, the J call TRBJ2-7; D is uncertain. V lost 5 bases and J 2 bases, leaving 16 bases between the germline ends. This CDR3 is built from 15 residues. The germline V gene encodes CDR1 SGHVS and CDR2 FQNEAQ. The CDR3: CASSPALGLPYEQYF. CDR3 DNA: TGTGCCAGCAGCCCCGCCTTAGGGCTCCCCTACGAGCAGTACTTC.

This clonotype was seen repeatedly, ten times or more. This chain uses TRBV30 with TRBJ2-5; 8 bases match TRBD2. The CDR3 sequence is 15 residues long. The germline CDR1 and CDR2 sequences are GTSNPN and SVGIG (reference sequence). V shed 2 bases, J shed 4 bases, and the junction held 9 bases outside the gene matches. In DNA form, the CDR3 reads TGTGCCTGGAGTACTATAGCGGGAATGGGAGAGACCCAGTACTTC. Translated, it gives CAWSTIAGMGETQYF.

The chain is built from TRBV5-1 and TRBJ1-3, with 7 positions matching TRBD1. The CDR3 spans 15 residues. CDR1 is SGHRS, CDR2 YFSETQ, per germline. With 3 bases clipped from V and 0 bases from J, the junction kept 3 bases outside the gene matches. CDR3 amino acids: CASSYGTVSGNTIYF. The CDR3 coding sequence is TGCGCCAGCAGCTATGGGACAGTCTCTGGAAACACCATATATTTT.

This clonotype was seen repeatedly, ten times or more. The genes are TRBV7-8 and TRBJ2-2; 10 bases fit TRBD2. V lost 7 bases and J lost 4; bases outside the gene matches: 12. The CDR3 is 17 amino acids. Germline assignment: CDR1 SGHVS and CDR2 FQNEAQ. The CDR3 nucleotides read TGTGCCAGCAAGGTGACCTTAGCGGGAGGTGTCACCGGGGAGCTGTTTTTT. Amino acid sequence: CASKVTLAGGVTGELFF.

Concerning this clonotype itself: The junction does not match germline at one end; this may be a read error. The chain joins TRBV7-2 to TRBJ2-7; a weak D match, TRBD2 (6 bases). CDR1 and CDR2 from the germline V gene are SGHTA and FQGNSA. This CDR3 has 14 amino acids. The chain's CDR3 is CASSLSGESYERYF. CDR3 bases: TGTGCCAGCAGCTTATCGGGGGAGAGCTACGAGCGGTACTTC.

In this sample, this clonotype turned up many times. The gene calls are TRBV7-9 and TRBJ1-1; 7 positions match TRBD1. Germline values: CDR1 SEHNR, CDR2 FQNEAQ (reference sequence). The trim removed 6 bases at V and 7 bases at J, leaving 8 bases unmatched. This CDR3 spans 13 amino acids. CDR3 protein: CASRIDGTDEAFF. CDR3 nucleotides: TGTGCCAGCAGAATAGACGGGACAGATGAAGCTTTCTTT.

There are many counts of this clonotype. CDR3 sequence (DNA): TGTGCCAGCAGGCGGGGACAGAACACCGGGGAGCTGTTTTTT. It codes for CASRRGQNTGELFF. This chain connects TRBV12-3 or TRBV12-4 to TRBJ2-2, with D tentatively TRBD1 or TRBD2 (6 bases each). Trimming left V 6 bases short and J 1 base short, with 9 bases between. CDR3 size: 14 residues.

The chain links TRBV19 to TRBJ2-7; TRBD1 is a possible D gene (6 bases). This CDR3 is built from 15 residues. V shed 1 base and J shed 3 bases, with 13 bases lying between them. From germline, CDR1 is LNHDA and CDR2 SQIVND (reference sequence). The CDR3 bases are TGTGCCAGTAGTATAGTGGCGGACAGAAACTACGAGCAGTACTTC. Residues: CASSIVADRNYEQYF.